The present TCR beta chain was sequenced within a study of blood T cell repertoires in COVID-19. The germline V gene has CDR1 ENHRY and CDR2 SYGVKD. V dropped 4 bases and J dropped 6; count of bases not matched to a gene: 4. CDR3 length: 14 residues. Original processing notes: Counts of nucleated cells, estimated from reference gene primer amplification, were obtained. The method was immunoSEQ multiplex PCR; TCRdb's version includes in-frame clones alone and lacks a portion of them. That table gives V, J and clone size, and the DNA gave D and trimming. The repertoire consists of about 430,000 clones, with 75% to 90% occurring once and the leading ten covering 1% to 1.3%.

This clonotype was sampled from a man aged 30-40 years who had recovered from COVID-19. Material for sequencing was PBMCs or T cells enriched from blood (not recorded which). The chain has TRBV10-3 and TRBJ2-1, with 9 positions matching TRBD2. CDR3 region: CAISVAGGSNEQFF. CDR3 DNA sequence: TGTGCCATCAGTGTCGCGGGAGGGAGCAATGAGCAGTTCTTC.